Each of the 11 T cell receptor beta chains below was sequenced from the same sample in a study of blood T cell repertoires in COVID-19. Method: immunoSEQ multiplex PCR; TCRdb's copy keeps in-frame clones and lacks some. The table shows some 48,000 clones, with around 90% occurring only once. The sample comprised peripheral blood. Receptors originate from a man in his 70s with active COVID-19.

The CDR3 protein is CASSYRSINNQPQHF. The CDR3 nucleotides read TGTGCCAGCAGTTACAGATCCATCAACAATCAGCCCCAGCATTTT. The chain uses TRBV2 and TRBJ1-5; D unresolved. Germline V CDR1 and CDR2: SNHLY, FYNNEI. V dropped 5 bases and J dropped 3 bases, with 14 bases sitting between them. The CDR3 is 15 residues long.

This chain links TRBV19 with TRBJ1-2; TRBD1 matches at 8 bases. Germline CDR1 and CDR2: LNHDA and SQIVND (reference sequence). Trimming took 9 bases from V and 3 from J; bases not matched to a gene: 9. The CDR3 is 14 amino acids. The CDR3 DNA follows: TGTGCCAGCATTCTCTACAGGGGGGACTATGGCTACACCTTC. Translated, it gives CASILYRGDYGYTF.

This clone was recorded only once. The rearrangement links TRBV20-1 to TRBJ1-6, with 7 bases aligning to TRBD1. Germline V gene sequence: CDR1 DFQATT, CDR2 SNEGSKA (reference sequence). The CDR3 loop spans 14 amino acids. The J segment lost 7 bases and the V segment lost 3 bases, leaving 6 bases of the junction unmatched. DNA for the CDR3: TGCAGTGCTAGTAGTCAGGGGGGAAATTCACCCCTCCACTTT. Translated, it gives CSASSQGGNSPLHF.

The J gene is TRBJ1-2, the V gene TRBV6-5; no clear D. The CDR3 consists of 15 residues. Looked up from germline, CDR1 is MNHEY and CDR2 is SVGAGI. V was clipped by 2 bases and J by 4 bases, with 14 bases between them. The CDR3 sequence is CASSYRAGAPYGYTF. The CDR3 bases are TGTGCCAGCAGTTACCGTGCGGGAGCCCCCTATGGCTACACCTTC.

V usage is TRBV4-2 and J usage is TRBJ1-1, with a possible D match to TRBD1 (6 bases). The germline CDR1 and CDR2 sequences are LGHNA and YNFKEQ. V dropped 2 bases and J dropped 10 bases, with 20 bases sitting between them. The CDR3 is made up of 15 amino acids. The CDR3 here is CASSQPGQSQPGAFF. CDR3 coding DNA: TGTGCCAGCAGCCAACCTGGACAGTCGCAACCCGGAGCTTTCTTT.

The genes are TRBV28 and TRBJ2-7; tentative D call: TRBD2 (5 bases). CDR3 length: 13 amino acids. The germline V gene has CDR1 MDHEN and CDR2 SYDVKM. The V and J ends lost 3 bases and 6 bases respectively, with 12 bases between them. CDR3 nucleotide sequence: TGTGCCAGCAGTTTCCGGGGAGTCATCGAGCAGTACTTC. Protein sequence: CASSFRGVIEQYF.

The chain couples TRBV10-3 to TRBJ2-1; 10 bases match TRBD1. With 4 bases clipped from V and 5 bases from J, the junction kept 2 bases outside the gene matches. The length of the CDR3 is 14 residues. Germline V lookup: CDR1 ENHRY, CDR2 SYGVKD. The CDR3 coding sequence is TGTGCCATCAGTGGACAGGGGGCAAACAATGAGCAGTTCTTC. Translating it yields CAISGQGANNEQFF.

V is TRBV6-5 and J is TRBJ2-6, with D hard to call. CDR3 size: 14 residues. The germline V gene encodes CDR1 MNHEY and CDR2 SVGAGI. V lost 6 bases, J lost 4 bases, and 10 bases lay in between. Written as DNA, the CDR3 is TGTGCCAGCAGAAGGAGTGGAGGGGCCAACGTCCTGACTTTC. This encodes CASRRSGGANVLTF.

The chain couples TRBV7-8 to TRBJ2-7; the D gene is possibly TRBD2 (5 bases). CDR1 and CDR2 (germline): SGHVS, FQNEAQ. With 7 bases removed from V and 6 bases from J, the gap between germline ends came to 19 bases. The CDR3 totals 14 residues. The CDR3 loop reads CASNLGSRGGEQYF. For the CDR3, the DNA is TGTGCCAGCAACCTGGGCTCCCGGGGTGGCGAGCAGTACTTC.

This clone has a handful of counts. The gene calls are TRBV18 and TRBJ1-5, with no clear D. The V end lost 2 bases, the J end lost 7 bases, and 3 bases lay between the germline ends. CDR1 KGHSH and CDR2 LQKENI come from the germline V gene. The CDR3 runs 11 residues. This CDR3 is CASSPAQPQHF. For the CDR3, the DNA is TGTGCCAGCTCACCAGCGCAGCCCCAGCATTTT.

V is TRBV30 and J is TRBJ1-1; 8 bases line up with TRBD1. V was pared by 2 bases and J by 4 bases, with 6 bases of the junction left unmatched. The length of the CDR3 is 14 residues. CDR1 is GTSNPN, CDR2 SVGIG, per germline (reference sequence). CDR3 amino acids: CAWSKQGVGTEAFF. For the CDR3, the DNA is TGTGCCTGGAGTAAACAGGGGGTCGGCACTGAAGCTTTCTTT.